Listed below are T cell receptor beta chains from one sample, sequenced in a study of cytomegalovirus exposure and HLA in healthy donors. Data came from immunoSEQ multiplex PCR; TCRdb stores just in-frame clones and leaves some out. The data show some 170,000 clones, roughly 90% seen once. Sequenced material: PBMCs. These receptors were obtained from a woman younger than 30 in good health and CMV-seropositive. Each CDR3 is given with its conserved first and last residue. D genes are given only for firm matches. Clone size appears in some rows only: once, few, many, or a class for an expanded clone.

CDR3aa: CASSVPGAWTEAFF
CDR3nt: TGTGCCAGCAGCGTCCCAGGGGCTTGGACTGAAGCTTTCTTT
d_gene: .
v_gene: TRBV7-8
j_gene: TRBJ1-1
abundance: .

CDR3aa: CASRQNNQPQHF
CDR3nt: TGTGCCAGCCGACAGAACAATCAGCCCCAGCATTTT
d_gene: .
v_gene: TRBV6-6
j_gene: TRBJ1-5
abundance: few

CDR3aa: CASSLLSGSTDTQYF
CDR3nt: TGTGCCAGCAGCTTACTGAGCGGGAGCACAGATACGCAGTATTTT
d_gene: .
v_gene: TRBV7-9
j_gene: TRBJ2-3
abundance: .

CDR3aa: CASSLVEGPEEQFF
CDR3nt: TGTGCCAGCAGCTTAGTTGAGGGCCCCGAAGAGCAGTTCTTC
d_gene: .
v_gene: TRBV7-3
j_gene: TRBJ2-1
abundance: .

CDR3aa: CASSSPGTGGVKVEKLFF
CDR3nt: TGTGCCAGCAGCTCCCCTGGGACAGGGGGCGTTAAGGTGGAAAAACTGTTTTTT
d_gene: TRBD1
v_gene: TRBV28
j_gene: TRBJ1-4
abundance: .

CDR3aa: CASSVGTSGPYEQYF
CDR3nt: TGTGCCAGCAGTGTCGGGACTAGCGGGCCCTACGAGCAGTACTTC
d_gene: TRBD2
v_gene: TRBV2
j_gene: TRBJ2-7
abundance: once

CDR3aa: CASSLVQTTGTGHEKLFF
CDR3nt: TGCGCCAGCAGCTTGGTCCAAACTACCGGGACAGGCCATGAAAAACTGTTTTTT
d_gene: TRBD1
v_gene: TRBV5-1
j_gene: TRBJ1-4
abundance: .

CDR3aa: CASNGGLREQYF
CDR3nt: TGTGCCAGCAATGGAGGATTGCGGGAGCAGTACTTC
d_gene: .
v_gene: TRBV6-1
j_gene: TRBJ2-7
abundance: few

CDR3aa: CAISEPGIARIQETQYF
CDR3nt: TGTGCCATCAGTGAGCCCGGTATAGCGAGAATCCAAGAGACCCAGTACTTC
d_gene: .
v_gene: TRBV10-3
j_gene: TRBJ2-5
abundance: once

CDR3aa: CASSDRDGNQPQHF
CDR3nt: TGTGCCAGCTCCGACAGGGATGGTAATCAGCCCCAGCATTTT
d_gene: TRBD1
v_gene: TRBV6-5
j_gene: TRBJ1-5
abundance: once

CDR3aa: CSVEDAGPGGLFF
CDR3nt: TGCAGCGTTGAGGATGCGGGGCCTGGTGGGCTGTTTTTT
d_gene: .
v_gene: TRBV29-1
j_gene: TRBJ2-2
abundance: .

CDR3aa: CASSLERAVKMIF
CDR3nt: TGTGCCAGCAGCTTAGAGAGGGCAGTAAAGATGATCTTC
d_gene: .
v_gene: TRBV7-6
j_gene: TRBJ2-1
abundance: few

CDR3aa: CASMEGQGVEKLFF
CDR3nt: TGTGCCAGTATGGAAGGACAGGGGGTTGAAAAACTGTTTTTT
d_gene: TRBD1
v_gene: TRBV19
j_gene: TRBJ1-4
abundance: .

CDR3aa: CASSTLDGAYEQYF
CDR3nt: TGTGCCAGCAGTACCCTCGACGGAGCCTACGAGCAGTACTTC
d_gene: .
v_gene: TRBV28
j_gene: TRBJ2-7
abundance: .

CDR3aa: CASSTIGNRGRETQYF
CDR3nt: TGTGCCAGCAGCACAATAGGGAATAGGGGTCGGGAGACCCAGTACTTC
d_gene: .
v_gene: TRBV11-3
j_gene: TRBJ2-5
abundance: .

CDR3aa: CASSYSDGSSYNEQFF
CDR3nt: TGTGCCAGCAGTTACTCGGACGGGAGCTCCTACAATGAGCAGTTCTTC
d_gene: .
v_gene: TRBV6-5
j_gene: TRBJ2-1
abundance: .

CDR3aa: CASSYTGGGSGPFYNEQFF
CDR3nt: TGTGCCAGCAGCTACACAGGGGGCGGTTCGGGACCCTTCTACAATGAGCAGTTCTTC
d_gene: TRBD1
v_gene: TRBV7-9
j_gene: TRBJ2-1
abundance: .

CDR3aa: CASSSVAGGPSDTQYF
CDR3nt: TGTGCCAGCAGCTCTGTAGCGGGAGGGCCATCAGATACGCAGTATTTT
d_gene: TRBD2
v_gene: TRBV7-9
j_gene: TRBJ2-3
abundance: .

CDR3aa: CASSVRVDTEAFF
CDR3nt: TGTGCCAGCAGCGTACGAGTGGACACTGAAGCTTTCTTT
d_gene: .
v_gene: TRBV9
j_gene: TRBJ1-1
abundance: few

CDR3aa: CAWSVVRGSREKLFF
CDR3nt: TGTGCCTGGAGTGTGGTTCGAGGGTCCAGGGAAAAACTGTTTTTT
d_gene: .
v_gene: TRBV30
j_gene: TRBJ1-4
abundance: .

CDR3aa: CASSLTGTGTETQYF
CDR3nt: TGTGCCAGCAGCTTGACCGGGACAGGGACAGAGACCCAGTACTTC
d_gene: TRBD1
v_gene: TRBV27
j_gene: TRBJ2-5
abundance: .

CDR3aa: CASSYSPGVGYNEQFF
CDR3nt: TGTGCCAGCAGTTACTCTCCGGGAGTTGGATACAATGAGCAGTTCTTC
d_gene: .
v_gene: TRBV6-6
j_gene: TRBJ2-1
abundance: .

CDR3aa: CASSNPRRGGTEAFF
CDR3nt: TGTGCCAGTAGTAACCCCAGAAGGGGAGGCACTGAAGCTTTCTTT
d_gene: .
v_gene: TRBV19
j_gene: TRBJ1-1
abundance: .

CDR3aa: CASSSQGASEKLFF
CDR3nt: TGTGCCAGCAGTTCGCAGGGGGCTTCTGAAAAACTGTTTTTT
d_gene: TRBD1
v_gene: TRBV7-6
j_gene: TRBJ1-4
abundance: .

CDR3aa: CASSDIVETQYF
CDR3nt: TGTGCCAGCAGTGACATTGTAGAGACCCAGTACTTC
d_gene: .
v_gene: TRBV25-1
j_gene: TRBJ2-5
abundance: .

CDR3aa: CASQDRATGANVLTF
CDR3nt: TGTGCCAGCCAGGACAGAGCGACTGGGGCCAACGTCCTGACTTTC
d_gene: .
v_gene: TRBV19
j_gene: TRBJ2-6
abundance: .

CDR3aa: CASSSIQGTEAFF
CDR3nt: TGTGCCAGCAGCTCCATACAGGGCACTGAAGCTTTCTTT
d_gene: .
v_gene: TRBV7-9
j_gene: TRBJ1-1
abundance: .

CDR3aa: CASSAGTSGIGEQFF
CDR3nt: TGTGCCAGCAGTGCCGGGACTAGCGGGATTGGTGAGCAGTTCTTC
d_gene: TRBD2
v_gene: TRBV6-4
j_gene: TRBJ2-1
abundance: .

CDR3aa: CASSSWTSGSSYNEQFF
CDR3nt: TGTGCCAGCAGTTCTTGGACTAGCGGGAGCTCCTACAATGAGCAGTTCTTC
d_gene: TRBD2
v_gene: TRBV27
j_gene: TRBJ2-1
abundance: .

CDR3aa: CSVADRGNTEAFF
CDR3nt: TGCAGCGTGGCCGACAGGGGGAACACTGAAGCTTTCTTT
d_gene: TRBD1
v_gene: TRBV29-1
j_gene: TRBJ1-1
abundance: .

CDR3aa: CASSLLGLAGETQYF
CDR3nt: TGTGCCAGCAGCTTACTGGGACTAGCGGGAGAGACCCAGTACTTC
d_gene: TRBD2
v_gene: TRBV7-3
j_gene: TRBJ2-5
abundance: .

CDR3aa: CAISDPGRTGPSGNTIYF
CDR3nt: TGTGCCATCAGTGACCCTGGGAGGACAGGGCCATCTGGAAACACCATATATTTT
d_gene: TRBD1
v_gene: TRBV10-3
j_gene: TRBJ1-3
abundance: .

CDR3aa: CASSARQPPSYEQYF
CDR3nt: TGTGCCAGCAGTGCCCGACAGCCTCCCTCCTACGAGCAGTACTTC
d_gene: .
v_gene: TRBV27
j_gene: TRBJ2-7
abundance: .

CDR3aa: CASSLGLASTDTQYF
CDR3nt: TGTGCCAGCAGCCTGGGACTAGCGAGCACAGATACGCAGTATTTT
d_gene: TRBD2
v_gene: TRBV7-9
j_gene: TRBJ2-3
abundance: .

CDR3aa: CAWSRGLAGVAGANVLTF
CDR3nt: TGTGCCTGGAGTCGAGGTTTAGCGGGAGTGGCAGGGGCCAACGTCCTGACTTTC
d_gene: TRBD2
v_gene: TRBV30
j_gene: TRBJ2-6
abundance: .

CDR3aa: CASRKDSAGFSYEQYF
CDR3nt: TGCGCCAGCAGAAAAGACAGCGCAGGATTCTCCTACGAGCAGTACTTC
d_gene: .
v_gene: TRBV4-3
j_gene: TRBJ2-7
abundance: .